Below are 4 T cell receptor beta chains sequenced from a single sample in a study of OX40 agonist ivuxolimab in advanced cancers. The method was the immunoSEQ multiplex PCR assay. What TCRdb holds here is the immuneACCESS table cut down to in-frame rearrangements. Part of the clones is not present; checked against another copy, under half of the missing clones reflect an unresolved V gene, and the others are unexplained. The sample has roughly 75,000 clones on record, about 86% of them singletons. The ten most abundant clones make up 1.1% of the sample. Material: CD4+ or CD8+ T cells sorted from blood, obtained in a trial of the OX40 agonist ivuxolimab. Receptors were obtained from an adult with an advanced solid tumor such as melanoma, head and neck, liver or kidney cancer.

This sequence joins TRBV7-2 and TRBJ2-3; unclear D gene. V was shortened by 1 base and J by 1 base, with 3 bases between the two germline ends. The CDR3 is 13 residues long. The germline CDR1 and CDR2 sequences are SGHTA and FQGNSA. In nucleotides, the CDR3 is TGTGCCAGCAGCTTAGACGGCACAGATACGCAGTATTTT. It is translated as CASSLDGTDTQYF.

This rearrangement joins TRBV7-2 to TRBJ1-2; a possible D gene is TRBD1 (5 bases). CDR3 size: 16 residues. Per the germline V gene, CDR1 is SGHTA and CDR2 is FQGNSA. V was shortened by 0 bases and J by 4 bases, with 15 bases between the two germline ends. The CDR3 nucleotides are TGTGCCAGCAGCTTAGCGGGGCGGGGAAGGGGCTATGGCTACACCTTC. This gives the protein CASSLAGRGRGYGYTF.

The V gene is TRBV10-3, the J gene TRBJ2-1; 10 bases line up with TRBD2. Germline values: CDR1 ENHRY, CDR2 SYGVKD. Trimming removed 2 bases from V and 0 bases from J; junction bases left unmatched: 7. The CDR3 has 18 residues. The CDR3 loop reads CAISEPSGRGNSYNEQFF. The CDR3 DNA is TGTGCCATCAGTGAGCCTAGCGGGAGAGGCAACTCCTACAATGAGCAGTTCTTC.

This sequence joins TRBV12-5 and TRBJ2-5; no clear D. CDR1 and CDR2 (germline): LGHNT, FRNRAP. V gave up 6 bases and J gave up 2 bases, with 19 bases separating them. The CDR3 is 16 residues long. CDR3: CASGPPHVQEQETQYF. CDR3 nucleotides: TGTGCTAGTGGCCCCCCCCATGTGCAGGAGCAAGAGACCCAGTACTTC.